Described below is a single TCR beta chain sequence and its context. This clone has only a few counts. Its binding antigen is unknown. No base quality values were provided; no much bigger clone lies one nucleotide off. These data belong to a study of blood T cell repertoires in COVID-19 (dated by TCRdb to 2020 to 2021). Describing the broader study: The collaborator samples originated in the United States, Italy and Spain and spanned the acute and convalescent phases of COVID-19. The material from the prospective study consisted of cDNA or gDNA derived from T cells, B-cell-depleted T cells, or PBMCs. Samples were obtained from the ongoing ImmuneRACE study (first 160 participants) and from roughly 1,300 subjects provided by 6 global collaborators. Where available, HLA class I and class II types were obtained from metadata supplied by the sample provider rather than from assay-based typing. The repertoires were made available in a free public database intended to serve as a resource for research on the immune response to SARS-CoV-2. Nearly every sample came with metadata listing a de-identified subject ID, COVID-19 status, age in years and sex. Subjects who had been exposed to COVID-19, were actively infected with it, or had recovered from it provided the deeply sampled blood TCRbeta repertoires that made up the dataset. Beyond this particular receptor, the publication reports: How much clinical and demographic metadata was included differed by source and by participant, and the metadata was provided uncurated.

Another Seattle source contributed samples from volunteer blood donors who had recovered from COVID-19. Whole blood was collected in K2EDTA tubes by collaborating institutions according to the institutions' own protocols. For TCRbeta analysis, collaborators shipped samples as frozen whole blood, isolated PBMCs, or DNA extracted from either of those sample types. TCRbeta CDR3 regions were amplified from genomic DNA using the immunoSEQ Assay, a bias-controlled multiplex PCR. As for the original processing: The number of nucleated cells in each sample was estimated from the amplification of reference gene primers within the assay. To quantify the absolute abundance of each unique TCRbeta CDR3 rearrangement, sequence reads were collapsed and filtered. For each sample, productive Simpson clonality was calculated as the square root of Simpson's diversity index over productive rearrangements. TCRdb obtained this table from immuneACCESS and retained in-frame rearrangements with V and J assigned. These tables miss some clones; where compared with another copy, unresolved V genes account for less than half of the shortfall, and the remainder is unexplained. V, J and clone size were drawn from that table, and D and trimming were deduced from the DNA. The sample table contains about 300,000 clones; only one count was recorded for approximately 88% of them. Approximately 7.2% of the sample rests with the top ten.

The specimen was peripheral blood. The TCR comes from a woman in her twenties or thirties who had recovered from COVID-19.

The DNA sequence follows: TGTGCCAGCAGCTTAGGGGGGACAATCGAGCAGTACTTC. Its protein is CASSLGGTIEQYF. The chain employs TRBV7-9 and TRBJ2-7, with a weak D call of TRBD1 (6 bases match). The CDR1 and CDR2 encoded by the germline V gene (reference sequence) are SEHNR and FQNEAQ. From cysteine to phenylalanine, the CDR3 is 13 amino acids long. Just CDR3 DNA is preserved here, 39 bases in frame from base 1. V is shortened by 1 base, J by 6 bases, and the region joining them spans 10 bases.